This TCR beta chain was sequenced during a study of CD8+ T cells in alopecia areata. Germline loops: CDR1 SNHLY, CDR2 FYNNEI. V lost 6 bases to trimming and J lost 1 base, with 12 bases between them. The CDR3 length is 14 residues. Sequencing used cDNA as its template, made by extracting RNA and reverse transcribing it. Assay used: immunoSEQ multiplex PCR; TCRdb lists only in-frame clones, some missing. Here the sample spans about 180,000 clones, 65% to 75% being singletons. The table lists this clone with a few counts. The sequence came from a human donor with alopecia areata. The genes are TRBV2 and TRBJ1-1; TRBD1 is a possible D gene (6 bases). The sample consisted of CD8+ T cells sorted from blood, taken at week 0. The CDR3 is CASSADSQNTEAFF. CDR3 bases: TGTGCCAGCAGCGCGGACAGCCAGAACACTGAAGCTTTCTTT.